This paragraph reports one T cell receptor beta chain. These data originate in a study of blood T cell repertoires in COVID-19. Study-level background: The analysed material was cDNA or gDNA that came from T cells, B-cell-depleted T cells, or PBMCs.

Produced via immunoSEQ multiplex PCR; TCRdb's table is partial and in-frame only. The repertoire includes about 78,000 clones, around 91% of them detected once, and around 0.97% sits in the top ten. The CDR3 runs 15 residues. Germline V gives CDR1 MNHNS, CDR2 SASEGT. V lost 0 bases and J 4 bases, leaving 13 bases between the germline ends. The sequence was obtained from a woman between 45 and 65 years old in a cohort sampled during active COVID-19. V is TRBV6-1 and J is TRBJ2-7; perhaps TRBD1 as D (6 bases). Sequenced: peripheral blood. The CDR3 sequence: CASSEAISGVYEQYF. CDR3 DNA sequence: TGTGCCAGCAGTGAAGCGATTTCAGGGGTTTACGAGCAGTACTTC.